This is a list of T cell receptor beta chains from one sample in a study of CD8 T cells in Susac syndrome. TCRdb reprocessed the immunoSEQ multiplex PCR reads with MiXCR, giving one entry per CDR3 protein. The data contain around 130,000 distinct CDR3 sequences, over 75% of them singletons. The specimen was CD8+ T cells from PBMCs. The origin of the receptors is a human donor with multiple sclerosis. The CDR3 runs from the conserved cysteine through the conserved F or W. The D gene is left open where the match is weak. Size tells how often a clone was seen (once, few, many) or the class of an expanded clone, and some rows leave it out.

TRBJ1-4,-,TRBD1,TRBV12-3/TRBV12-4,TGTGCCAGCAGTCGGGGCCAGGGGGGATTTAGAGAAAAACTGTTTTTT,CASSRGQGGFREKLFF
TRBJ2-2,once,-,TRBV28,TGTGCCAGCAGTCTTGTCGTTTCGGGTACAGGCGGGGAGCTGTTTTTT,CASSLVVSGTGGELFF
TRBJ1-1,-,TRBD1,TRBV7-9,TGTGCCAGCAGCCCTTGGGACAGATCGCTCCCTTATGAAGCTTTCTTT,CASSPWDRSLPYEAFF
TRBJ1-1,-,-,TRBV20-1,TGCAGTGCTAGACAATCCAGGGCCACTGAAGCTTTCTTT,CSARQSRATEAFF
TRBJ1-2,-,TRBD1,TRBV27,TGTGCCAGCAGGCCGGCCGGGACAGAAGGCTACACCTTC,CASRPAGTEGYTF
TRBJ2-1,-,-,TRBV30,TGTGCCTACGTCGGAGGCACGTCCTACAATGAGCAGTTCTTC,CAYVGGTSYNEQFF
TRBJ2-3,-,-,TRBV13,TGTGCCACCGGGCAGGGCCATTCAGATACGCAGTATTTT,CATGQGHSDTQYF
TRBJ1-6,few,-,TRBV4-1,TGCGCCAGCAGCCAGTCTAAGGGATTCTCACCCCTCCACTTT,CASSQSKGFSPLHF
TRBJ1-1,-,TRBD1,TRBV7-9,TGTGCCAACAGCCAACCGGGACAGGGTCAAGTCACTGAAGCTTTCTTT,CANSQPGQGQVTEAFF
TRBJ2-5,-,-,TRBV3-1,TGTGCCAGCAGCCCCCTAGGGGGGGCGGAGACCCAGTACTTC,CASSPLGGAETQYF
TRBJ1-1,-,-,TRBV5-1,TGCGCCAGCAGCTTGGCCTGGGGAACTGAAGCTTTCTTT,CASSLAWGTEAFF
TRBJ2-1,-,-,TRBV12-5,TGTGCTAGTGGTTTGTTAGGTCTCTACAATGAGCAGTTCTTC,CASGLLGLYNEQFF
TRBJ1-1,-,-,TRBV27,TGTGCCAGCAGGCGACTTGGGCCTTCTAATGAAGCTTTCTTT,CASRRLGPSNEAFF
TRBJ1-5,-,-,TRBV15,TGTGCCACCAGCAGAGATGGAGGGGGTCAGCCCCAGCATTTT,CATSRDGGGQPQHF
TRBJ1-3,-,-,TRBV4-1,TGCGCCAGCAGCCAAGATTGGGGTCGACGAAACACCATATATTTT,CASSQDWGRRNTIYF
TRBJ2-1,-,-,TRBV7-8,TGTGCCAGCAGCACCCCGCGGACCCTTCCTAGGAATGAGCAGTTCTTC,CASSTPRTLPRNEQFF
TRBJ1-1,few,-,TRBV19,TGTGCCAGTAGTCTGGACATCATGAACACTGAAGCTTTCTTT,CASSLDIMNTEAFF
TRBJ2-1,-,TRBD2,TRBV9,TGTGCCAGCAGCTCAACAGCGGGAGGCGCCTACAATGAGCAGTTCTTC,CASSSTAGGAYNEQFF
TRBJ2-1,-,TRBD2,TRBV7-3,TGTGCCAGCAGCTTGGATGGACTAGCGGGAAACAATGAGCAGTTCTTC,CASSLDGLAGNNEQFF
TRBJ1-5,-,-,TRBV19,TGTGCCAGTAGTATATGGGTCTGGGCGGATCAGCCCCAGCATTTT,CASSIWVWADQPQHF
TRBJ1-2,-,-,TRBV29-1,TGCAGCGTTGAAGAAGGGGAGCCGGGCTACACCTTC,CSVEEGEPGYTF
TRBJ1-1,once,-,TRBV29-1,TGCAGCGTTGCCTCGCGCCGCAGGGTGAACACTGAAGCTTTCTTT,CSVASRRRVNTEAFF
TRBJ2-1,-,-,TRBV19,TGTGCCAGTAGCACCACGAAGGGGTGGGCCCTCGGGAATGAGCAGTTCTTC,CASSTTKGWALGNEQFF
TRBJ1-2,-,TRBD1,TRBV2,TGTGCCAGCGCCCGGGACAGGGGGTTATATGGCTACACCTTC,CASARDRGLYGYTF
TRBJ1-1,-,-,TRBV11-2,TGTGCCAGCAGTAGCGGACGGGACGAAGTTTTCTTT,CASSSGRDEVFF
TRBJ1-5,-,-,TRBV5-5,TGTGCCAGCAGCTTGGTGGCTTATCAGCCCCAGCATTTT,CASSLVAYQPQHF
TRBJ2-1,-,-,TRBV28,TGTGCCAGCAGTCCGACCCCCGGGACCGAGGGCCCCAATGAGCAGTTCTTC,CASSPTPGTEGPNEQFF
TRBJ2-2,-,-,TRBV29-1,TGCAGCGTCCCTAAGGGTAACGGGGAGCTGTTTTTT,CSVPKGNGELFF
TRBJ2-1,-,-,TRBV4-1,TGCGCCAGCAGCCAAGAGTTTATCGGGGGCTTGGATGAGCAGTTCTTC,CASSQEFIGGLDEQFF
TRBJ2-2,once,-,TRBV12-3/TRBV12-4,TGTGCCAGCAGTTTACAGGGGTTTGACACCGGGGAGCTGTTTTTT,CASSLQGFDTGELFF
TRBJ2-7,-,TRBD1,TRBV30,TGTGCCTGGAGTGTATCAGGGGGCCCGGCGAGCTCCTACGAGCAGTACTTC,CAWSVSGGPASSYEQYF
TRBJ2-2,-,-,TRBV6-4,TGTGCCAGCAGTGACTCGTACACCGGGGAGCTGTTTTTT,CASSDSYTGELFF
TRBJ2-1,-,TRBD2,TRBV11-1,TGTGCCAGCGCCCTCCAGCGGGAAGCCTACAATGAGCAGTTCTTC,CASALQREAYNEQFF
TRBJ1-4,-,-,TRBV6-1,TGTGCCAGCAGTACACTAGGGGAAAAACTGTTTTTT,CASSTLGEKLFF
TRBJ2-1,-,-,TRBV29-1,TGCAGCTTCAAATTGTGGGGGAATGAGCAGTTCTTC,CSFKLWGNEQFF
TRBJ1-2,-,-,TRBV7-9,TGTGCCAGCAGCTTAGGGCCTTTGGAGGACAGTCACTATGGCTACACCTTC,CASSLGPLEDSHYGYTF
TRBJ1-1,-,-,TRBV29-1,TGCAGCGTTGACCGGGGACTGAACACTGAAGCTTTCTTT,CSVDRGLNTEAFF
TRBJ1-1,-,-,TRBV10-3,TGTGCCATCAGCATATCGGAATCGAACACTGAAGCTTTCTTT,CAISISESNTEAFF
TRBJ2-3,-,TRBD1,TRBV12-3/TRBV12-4,TGTGCCAGCAGTCGAGCCGACAGGGCGGGTACGCAGTATTTT,CASSRADRAGTQYF
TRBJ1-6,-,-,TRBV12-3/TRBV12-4,TGTGCCAGCAGGCCCAGCGGACAGAGGCGTAATTCACCCCTCCACTTT,CASRPSGQRRNSPLHF
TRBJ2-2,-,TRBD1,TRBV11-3,TGTGCCAGCAGCTTGGAAGCTAGTGACAGGGGGCCCGGGGAGCTGTTTTTT,CASSLEASDRGPGELFF
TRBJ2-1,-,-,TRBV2,TGTGCCAGCGCTAGGGCCGAGGGGGACAATGAGCAGTTCTTC,CASARAEGDNEQFF
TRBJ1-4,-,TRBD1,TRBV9,TGTGCCAGCAGCGACCAGGGGGAGGCAACTAATGAAAAACTGTTTTTT,CASSDQGEATNEKLFF
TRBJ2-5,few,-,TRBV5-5,TGTGCCAGCAGCTTGGGGCAGGGCCAAGAGACCCAGTACTTC,CASSLGQGQETQYF
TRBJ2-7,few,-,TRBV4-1,TGCGCCAGCAGCCAAGTTACTGGGGTAGGGTACGAGCAGTACTTC,CASSQVTGVGYEQYF
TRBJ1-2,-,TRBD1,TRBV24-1,TGTGCCACCAGTGACCCGGGACAGGCCTATGGCTACACCTTC,CATSDPGQAYGYTF
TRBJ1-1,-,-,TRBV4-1,TGCGCCAGCAGCCAAATGCTTTTAGACCACACTGAAGCTTTCTTT,CASSQMLLDHTEAFF
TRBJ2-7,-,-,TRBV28,TGTGCCAGCCGGGACCTAATGAACTACGAGCAGTACTTC,CASRDLMNYEQYF
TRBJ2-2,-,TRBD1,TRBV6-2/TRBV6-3,TGTGCCAGCAAGACCAGGGACAGGGACAACACCGGGGAGCTGTTTTTT,CASKTRDRDNTGELFF
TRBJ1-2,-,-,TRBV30,TGTGCCTGGAGAAATTATGGCTACACCTTC,CAWRNYGYTF